Described below is a single T cell receptor beta chain sequence and its context. Profiling relied on immunoSEQ multiplex PCR, and the TCRdb table lists in-frame clones only, not all of them. This sample yields 55,000 to 75,000 clones, of which under 95% are seen a single time; roughly 1.4% belongs to the top ten. This entry is derived from a study of T cell changes during pregnancy in multiple sclerosis. The V end was cut by 1 base, the J end by 1 base, with 10 bases between. This CDR3 region has 15 residues. CDR1 is LNHDA and CDR2 is SQIVND in the germline V gene (reference sequence). This sample comprised peripheral blood, obtained in the third trimester of pregnancy. The receptor's source is a female donor in good health, enrolled as a control in a pregnancy study. The chain links TRBV19 to TRBJ1-1; D gene unclear. DNA of the CDR3: TGTGCCAGTAGTATAGTACCAGGTCCGAACACTGAAGCTTTCTTT. Residues: CASSIVPGPNTEAFF.